Shown below are 18 T cell receptor beta chains from a single sample sequenced in a study of cytomegalovirus exposure and HLA in healthy donors. This PCR relied on a set of 60 Vbeta primers and 13 Jbeta primers. Sequencing used immunoSEQ multiplex PCR; TCRdb keeps in-frame clones, though not all of them. The sample records around 180,000 clones, roughly 78% being singletons. Material for sequencing was PBMCs. Receptor source: a woman aged 45-59 years in good health and CMV-seropositive.

The CDR3 region is CASSLRAGAANQPQHF. For the CDR3, the DNA is TGTGCCAGCAGCTTGAGGGCGGGGGCGGCCAATCAGCCCCAGCATTTT. The chain employs TRBV5-8 and TRBJ1-5, with TRBD1 as a possible D gene (6 bases). CDR1 is SGHTS and CDR2 is YDEGEE in the germline V gene. The V and J ends lost 1 base and 3 bases respectively, with 14 bases between them. The length of the CDR3 is 16 residues.

The V call is TRBV7-9, the J call TRBJ2-3; 9 positions match TRBD1. Losses at the gene ends were 2 bases for V and 3 bases for J; bases not matched to a gene: 3. Germline V gives CDR1 SEHNR, CDR2 FQNEAQ (reference sequence). CDR3 length: 15 residues. The CDR3 nucleotides read TGTGCCAGCAGCTTATCGACAGGGGGTACAGATACGCAGTATTTT. Translation gives CASSLSTGGTDTQYF.

The gene calls are TRBV30 and TRBJ2-7, with D possibly being TRBD2 (5 bases). V was cut by 2 bases and J by 5 bases, with 10 bases left in between. CDR3 length: 12 residues. The germline gives CDR1 GTSNPN, CDR2 SVGIG (reference sequence). In DNA form, the CDR3 reads TGTGCCTGGAGTTACGGGGTTAACGAGCAGTACTTC. It yields the protein CAWSYGVNEQYF.

As regards this clone: This sample also contains other DNA sequences that code for the same CDR3. The chain links TRBV5-1 to TRBJ1-4; 11 nucleotides align to TRBD1. The CDR3 covers 14 residues. The germline V gene has CDR1 SGHRS and CDR2 YFSETQ. The junction had 1 base not matched to a gene; V was cut back by 2 bases and J by 7 bases. The DNA for the CDR3 is TGCGCCAGCAGCTTTGGACAGGGGGCTGAAAAACTGTTTTTT. Translating it yields CASSFGQGAEKLFF.

The chain carries TRBV9 and TRBJ2-1; 7 bases agree with TRBD1. The CDR3 is made up of 15 amino acids. V dropped 0 bases and J dropped 3; count of bases not matched to a gene: 3. From germline, CDR1 is SGDLS and CDR2 YYNGEE. CDR3 region: CASSVEQGNYNEQFF. CDR3 bases: TGTGCCAGCAGCGTAGAACAGGGGAACTACAATGAGCAGTTCTTC. The whole variable domain, remainder taken from reference TRBV9 and TRBJ2-1, is DSGVTQTPKHLITATGQRVTLRCSPRSGDLSVYWYQQSLDQGLQFLIQYYNGEERAKGNILERFSAQQFPDLHSELNLSSLELGDSALYFCASSVEQGNYNEQFFGPGTRLTVL.

The chain links TRBV30 to TRBJ1-5; possible D gene TRBD1, 6 bases. Trimming stripped 0 bases from V and 6 bases from J, with 12 bases between. Germline V gives CDR1 GTSNPN, CDR2 SVGIG (reference sequence). CDR3 length: 14 amino acids. CDR3 in amino acids: CAWSVGGRGQPQHF. The CDR3 DNA sequence: TGTGCCTGGAGTGTAGGGGGAAGAGGTCAGCCCCAGCATTTT.

The chain links TRBV12-5 to TRBJ1-2; D possibly corresponds to TRBD1 (5 bases). Germline-derived CDR1 and CDR2 are LGHNT and FRNRAP. V lost 7 bases to trimming and J lost 8 bases, with 14 bases between them. The CDR3 consists of 12 residues. The CDR3 reads CASALGEVGYTF. The CDR3, as DNA: TGTGCTAGTGCCCTAGGGGAAGTCGGCTACACCTTC.

The chain employs TRBV7-9 and TRBJ2-5; D is possibly TRBD2 (6 bases). This CDR3 spans 16 amino acids. Between the trimmed V and J ends, which lost 0 bases and 4 bases, there was a span of 15 bases. Germline assignment: CDR1 SEHNR and CDR2 FQNEAQ (reference sequence). CDR3 nucleotides: TGTGCCAGCAGCTTAGCGGGTCGGGGGATCGGAGAGACCCAGTACTTC. Translating gives CASSLAGRGIGETQYF.

This chain links TRBV19 with TRBJ1-6, with D unclear. Per the germline V gene, CDR1 is LNHDA and CDR2 is SQIVND (reference sequence). CDR3 length: 13 amino acids. V lost 5 bases and J 7 bases, leaving 9 bases between the germline ends. The CDR3 DNA is TGTGCCAGTAGTCCACTCGGGAATTCACCCCTCCACTTT. Its translation is CASSPLGNSPLHF.

The V and J genes are TRBV30 and TRBJ1-3, with 12 bases matching TRBD1. The J segment lost 3 bases and the V segment lost 5 bases, leaving 5 bases of the junction unmatched. The CDR3 covers 15 residues. Germline CDR1 reads GTSNPN; CDR2 reads SVGIG (reference sequence). The CDR3: CAWCRDRGLGNTIYF. For the CDR3, the DNA is TGTGCCTGGTGCCGGGACAGGGGGCTTGGAAACACCATATATTTT.

The rearrangement joins TRBV5-1 to TRBJ2-7; TRBD1 aligns across 7 bases. The CDR3 runs to 14 residues. J gave up 2 bases and V 5 bases, and 7 bases lay outside the gene matches. Germline V lookup: CDR1 SGHRS, CDR2 YFSETQ. The CDR3 loop reads CASSYSGTAYEQYF. In nucleotides, the CDR3 is TGCGCCAGCAGTTACTCCGGGACAGCCTACGAGCAGTACTTC.

This chain connects TRBV7-8 to TRBJ2-7, with TRBD1 matching over 8 bases. Trimming took 5 bases from V and 7 from J; bases not matched to a gene: 10. Germline loops: CDR1 SGHVS, CDR2 FQNEAQ. The CDR3 runs to 14 residues. CDR3 nucleotide sequence: TGTGCCAGCAGCCTCGGGACAGGATTTGGAGAGCAGTACTTC. The encoded protein is CASSLGTGFGEQYF.

The genes are TRBV21-1 and TRBJ2-1; the table gives TRBD1 as D, unverified against the DNA. TRBV21-1 is marked as a pseudogene. The CDR3 is 16 amino acids. This chain's CDR3 is CASSLRNRGSYNEQFF. CDR3 bases: TGTGCCAGCAGCTTGAGAAACAGGGGGAGCTACAATGAGCAGTTCTTC.

There are a few counts of this clone. The chain joins TRBV7-2 to TRBJ1-2; D ambiguous. The V gene's germline CDR1 is SGHTA and CDR2 FQGNSA. The CDR3 totals 13 residues. The V end lost 2 bases, the J end lost 2 bases, and 6 bases lay between the germline ends. The CDR3 sequence: CASSLRINYGYTF. CDR3 in DNA: TGTGCCAGCAGCTTACGTATAAACTATGGCTACACCTTC.

This clone was found a few times. This chain joins TRBV19 and TRBJ2-1; no reliable D call. Trimming removed 3 bases at V and 7 bases at J, with 7 bases between. This CDR3 is built from 12 residues. Germline CDR1 and CDR2: LNHDA and SQIVND (reference sequence). The CDR3 DNA follows: TGTGCCAGTAGTATCCCTAGGAATGAGCAGTTCTTC. Translated, it gives CASSIPRNEQFF.

This chain joins TRBV18 and TRBJ2-6; 7 bases agree with TRBD1. V was clipped by 6 bases and J by 13 bases; unmatched bases: 9. Germline values: CDR1 KGHSH, CDR2 LQKENI. The CDR3 has 13 residues. DNA for the CDR3: TGTGCCAGCTCCTCAGCCGGGGACAGAGTCCTGACTTTC. This encodes CASSSAGDRVLTF.

The chain is built from TRBV27 and TRBJ2-3, with 11 bases identical to TRBD2. CDR1 MNHEY and CDR2 SMNVEV come from the germline V gene (reference sequence). Trimming took 5 bases from V and 2 from J; bases not matched to a gene: 12. CDR3 length: 18 residues. The CDR3 DNA sequence: TGTGCCAGCAGTCGGCTTCTCATAGCGGGGGGGACCACAGATACGCAGTATTTT. Its translation is CASSRLLIAGGTTDTQYF.

The J gene is TRBJ2-7, the V gene TRBV9; D may be TRBD2 (6 bases). The CDR3 is made up of 15 amino acids. Germline CDR1 is SGDLS and CDR2 is YYNGEE. Between the trimmed V and J ends, which lost 4 bases and 3 bases, there was a span of 17 bases. The CDR3 is CASSPRDRLHYEQYF. As DNA, the CDR3 is TGTGCCAGCAGCCCGCGGGACCGACTCCACTACGAGCAGTACTTC.